Listed here are 29 T cell receptor beta chains from one sample, sequenced in a study of T cells in localized non-small cell lung cancer (dated by TCRdb to the early 2020s). Library preparation was by the immunoSEQ multiplex PCR assay. Sourced from immuneACCESS, this table was stored by TCRdb with only in-frame sequences that have V and J called. A share of the clones is absent; for the studies checked, an unresolved V gene accounts for under half, and the remainder has no known explanation. For this sample the table gives 3,000 to 3,500 clones, of which about 49% were detected only once. Approximately 4.7% of the sample lies in the top ten. Here the sequenced sample was lymph node tissue, taken before any cancer treatment. The receptors were gathered from a woman aged 18 to 55 with stage I lung adenocarcinoma.

This chain connects TRBV19 to TRBJ1-1; D uncertain. V was clipped by 6 bases and J by 1 base, with 9 bases between them. From germline, CDR1 is LNHDA and CDR2 SQIVND (reference sequence). CDR3 length: 13 residues. The CDR3 sequence: CASSLAGNTEAFF. In nucleotides, the CDR3 is TGTGCCAGTAGCTTGGCAGGGAACACTGAAGCTTTCTTT.

V is TRBV9 and J is TRBJ2-5, with D tentatively TRBD1 or TRBD2 (7 bases each). The CDR3 has 14 residues. V gave up 7 bases and J gave up 1 base, with 14 bases separating them. CDR1 and CDR2 (germline): SGDLS, YYNGEE. The CDR3 DNA reads as TGTGCCAGCTCAGGGGGGGCTGTCCAAGAGACCCAGTACTTC. Translated, it gives CASSGGAVQETQYF.

This clone was picked up a small number of times. The chain combines TRBV10-3 with TRBJ2-1; D call uncertain. The CDR3 totals 12 residues. The germline V gene has CDR1 ENHRY and CDR2 SYGVKD. V lost 0 bases and J 9 bases, leaving 6 bases between the germline ends. The CDR3 DNA follows: TGTGCCATCAGTGAGTCGTTGACTGAGCAGTTCTTC. It codes for CAISESLTEQFF.

The genes are TRBV11-3 and TRBJ2-5, with D unclear. The V end lost 5 bases, the J end lost 1 base, and 23 bases lay between the germline ends. The CDR3 spans 18 residues. The germline gives CDR1 SGHNT, CDR2 YENEEA. The CDR3 nucleotides read TGTGCCAGCAGCCCACCCACCCGGCGGCAAGAGAGCCAAGAGACCCAGTACTTC. This sequence encodes CASSPPTRRQESQETQYF.

The gene calls are TRBV9 and TRBJ1-1, with a tentative D call TRBD1 (5 bases). Per the germline V gene, CDR1 is SGDLS and CDR2 is YYNGEE. The V end lost 5 bases, the J end lost 5 bases, and 16 bases lay between the germline ends. This CDR3 spans 14 amino acids. This CDR3 reads CASRVDREETEAFF. The CDR3 nucleotides are TGTGCCAGCAGGGTCGACAGAGAGGAGACTGAAGCTTTCTTT.

This chain joins TRBV19 and TRBJ1-5, with TRBD1 as a possible D gene (6 bases). Trimming stripped 4 bases from V and 2 bases from J, with 9 bases between. CDR1 is LNHDA and CDR2 is SQIVND in the germline V gene (reference sequence). The CDR3 sequence is 14 residues long. The CDR3 coding sequence is TGTGCCAGTAGTAGCAGGGGTGGCAATCAGCCCCAGCATTTT. Amino acids: CASSSRGGNQPQHF.

This clone occurred a few times. CDR3 DNA sequence: TGTGCCACCAGCAGAGAAGGCGGGGGAATAACGAATGAGCAGTTCTTC. It yields the protein CATSREGGGITNEQFF. The chain is built from TRBV15 and TRBJ2-1, with 7 nucleotides matching TRBD2. Germline V gene data show CDR1 as LNHNV and CDR2 as YYDKDF (reference sequence). Unmatched junction bases numbered 9, after V lost 0 bases and J lost 7 bases. This CDR3 comprises 16 residues.

The chain recombines TRBV11-3 with TRBJ1-1, with 7 bases lining up with TRBD1. The CDR3 is made up of 15 amino acids. Trimming cost V 1 base and J 8 bases; bases outside gene matches: 10. Looked up from germline, CDR1 is SGHNT and CDR2 is YENEEA. The CDR3 is CASSLVRDSNAEAFF. DNA for the CDR3: TGTGCCAGCAGCTTAGTCCGGGACAGTAACGCAGAAGCTTTCTTT. Variable domain in full (rest from reference TRBV11-3 and TRBJ1-1): EAGVVQSPRYKIIEKKQPVAFWCNPISGHNTLYWYLQNLGQGPELLIRYENEEAVDDSQLPKDRFSAERLKGVDSTLKIQPAELGDSAVYLCASSLVRDSNAEAFFGQGTRLTVV.

The chain carries TRBV19 and TRBJ2-2, with 9 bases fitting TRBD2. CDR3 size: 14 residues. The germline V gene has CDR1 LNHDA and CDR2 SQIVND (reference sequence). Trimming cost V 4 bases and J 3 bases; bases outside gene matches: 0. CDR3: CASSTSGDTGELFF. CDR3 nucleotides: TGTGCCAGTAGTACTAGCGGGGACACCGGGGAGCTGTTTTTT.

The table lists this clone with a few counts. The CDR3 here is CASSFRDRVNEQYF. CDR3 in DNA: TGTGCCAGCAGCTTCCGGGACAGGGTCAACGAGCAGTACTTC. V gene TRBV11-3 combines with J gene TRBJ2-7; 9 bases fit TRBD1. The germline V gene has CDR1 SGHNT and CDR2 YENEEA. The junction had 5 bases not matched to a gene; V was cut back by 3 bases and J by 5 bases. This CDR3 is built from 14 residues.

This clone was recorded once. This chain connects TRBV28 to TRBJ1-1; D unclear. The CDR3 is made up of 14 amino acids. The V gene lost 4 bases and the J gene lost 2 bases, with 11 bases spanning the gap. Germline-derived CDR1 and CDR2 are MDHEN and SYDVKM. In nucleotides, the CDR3 is TGTGCCAGCAGTTCTACAGATTCAAACACTGAAGCTTTCTTT. Protein product: CASSSTDSNTEAFF.

This clone was counted only a few times. The chain joins TRBV7-5 to TRBJ2-7; TRBD1, the D gene given by the table, was not confirmed from the DNA. TRBV7-5 is a documented pseudogene. This CDR3 region has 14 residues. DNA for the CDR3: TGTGCCAGCAGCCTCTCAGGGACAGTTAACGAGCAGTACTTC. This codes for CASSLSGTVNEQYF.

The chain combines TRBV6-8 with TRBJ2-3, with TRBD2 as a possible D gene (6 bases). This CDR3 is 14 amino acids long. The germline V gene encodes CDR1 MNHGY and CDR2 SAAAGT. The V end lost 7 bases, the J end lost 6 bases, and 17 bases lay between the germline ends. CDR3 in DNA: TGTGCCAGCACCTTGTTGGGGGGTTGGGATACGCAGTATTTT. It yields the protein CASTLLGGWDTQYF.

This clone was picked up a small number of times. The CDR3 DNA follows: TGTGCCAGCAGTGAACTGAAGACCGGGGAGCTGTTTTTT. Amino acid sequence: CASSELKTGELFF. This chain connects TRBV2 to TRBJ2-2; D remains ambiguous. V gave up 2 bases and J gave up 5 bases, with 6 bases separating them. From germline, CDR1 is SNHLY and CDR2 FYNNEI. This CDR3 has 13 residues.

This clone was picked up a small number of times. This chain uses TRBV2 with TRBJ2-3; D is unclear. V lost 3 bases to trimming and J lost 4 bases, with 8 bases between them. The CDR3 runs to 13 residues. Germline V lookup: CDR1 SNHLY, CDR2 FYNNEI. Here the CDR3 DNA reads TGTGCCAGCAGTGAGTTAGCTTCAGATACGCAGTATTTT. The encoded protein is CASSELASDTQYF.

The J gene is TRBJ1-1, the V gene TRBV12-5; D is uncertain. The length of the CDR3 is 13 residues. Germline CDR1 LGHNT, CDR2 FRNRAP. The CDR3 reads CASTGRLNTEAFF. DNA of the CDR3: TGTGCCAGCACGGGGAGGTTAAACACTGAAGCTTTCTTT. The full variable domain, in which reference TRBV12-5 and TRBJ1-1 provide the parts outside the CDR3, is DARVTQTPRHKVTEMGQEVTMRCQPILGHNTVFWYRQTMMQGLELLAYFRNRAPLDDSGMPKDRFSAEMPDATLATLKIQPSEPRDSAVYFCASTGRLNTEAFFGQGTRLTVV.

This clone has more than one count but fewer than ten. The chain links TRBV14 to TRBJ2-5; TRBD1 agrees at 9 bases. From germline, CDR1 is SGHDN and CDR2 FVKESK. The V segment lost 4 bases and the J segment 9 bases; nucleotides outside the gene matches: 6. The CDR3 has 13 residues. This CDR3 reads CASSLRTGVAQYF. CDR3 in DNA: TGTGCCAGCAGCCTCCGGACAGGGGTTGCCCAGTACTTC.

The chain joins TRBV11-3 to TRBJ1-1, with 7 bases fitting TRBD1. V lost 1 base and J lost 1; bases outside the gene matches: 6. This CDR3 is 16 amino acids long. Germline assignment: CDR1 SGHNT and CDR2 YENEEA. The CDR3 sequence: CASSLVGAGGNTEAFF. For the CDR3, the DNA is TGTGCCAGCAGCTTAGTTGGGGCAGGGGGGAACACTGAAGCTTTCTTT.

The V call is TRBV19, the J call TRBJ2-7; possible D gene TRBD2, 6 bases. CDR3 length: 15 amino acids. Germline lookup yields CDR1 LNHDA and CDR2 SQIVND (reference sequence). The V and J ends lost 0 bases and 3 bases respectively, with 12 bases between them. DNA of the CDR3: TGTGCCAGTAGTATAGAGGGAGGCTCATTCTACGAGCAGTACTTC. It yields the protein CASSIEGGSFYEQYF.

The CDR3 protein is CASSVDVDYEQFF. CDR3 sequence (DNA): TGTGCCAGCAGCGTAGATGTTGACTATGAGCAGTTCTTC. The chain employs TRBV9 and TRBJ2-1; D unresolved. From germline, CDR1 is SGDLS and CDR2 YYNGEE. The CDR3 is 13 residues long. Trimming pared 0 bases from V and 8 bases from J, leaving 9 bases between. Full variable domain (remainder filled in from reference TRBV9 and TRBJ2-1): DSGVTQTPKHLITATGQRVTLRCSPRSGDLSVYWYQQSLDQGLQFLIQYYNGEERAKGNILERFSAQQFPDLHSELNLSSLELGDSALYFCASSVDVDYEQFFGPGTRLTVL.

The chain uses TRBV28 and TRBJ2-7; TRBD1 matches at 9 bases. The CDR3 extends over 15 amino acids. V lost 5 bases and J lost 0; bases outside the gene matches: 5. CDR1 MDHEN and CDR2 SYDVKM come from the germline V gene. CDR3 bases: TGTGCCAGCAGTCCGGGACAGGGTTACTCCTACGAGCAGTACTTC. Its translation: CASSPGQGYSYEQYF. The variable domain in full, completed from reference TRBV28 and TRBJ2-7, reads DVKVTQSSRYLVKRTGEKVFLECVQDMDHENMFWYRQDPGLGLRLIYFSYDVKMKEKGDIPEGYSVSREKKERFSLILESASTNQTSMYLCASSPGQGYSYEQYFGPGTRLTVT.

V gene TRBV30 combines with J gene TRBJ2-7; possible D gene TRBD1, 6 bases. The CDR3 extends over 12 amino acids. The V and J ends lost 3 bases and 3 bases respectively, with 9 bases between them. Germline V gene lookup returns CDR1 GTSNPN and CDR2 SVGIG (reference sequence). CDR3 DNA: TGTGCCTGGAGGGGGGACAACTACGAGCAGTACTTC. Translated, it gives CAWRGDNYEQYF. The entire variable domain, with the rest obtained from reference TRBV30 and TRBJ2-7, is as follows: SQTIHQWPATLVQPVGSPLSLECTVEGTSNPNLYWYRQAAGRGLQLLFYSVGIGQISSEVPQNLSASRPQDRQFILSSKKLLLSDSGFYLCAWRGDNYEQYFGPGTRLTVT.

The chain links TRBV1 to TRBJ1-2. TRBV1 is labeled a pseudogene. The CDR3 is 13 amino acids. CDR3 amino acids: CASSHVFRVGYTF. CDR3 DNA sequence: TGCGCCAGCAGCCATGTGTTCCGTGTGGGCTACACCTTC.

The chain employs TRBV11-3 and TRBJ1-5; unclear D gene. The CDR3 is 15 amino acids. V was pared by 4 bases and J by 3 bases, with 13 bases between. Germline V CDR1 and CDR2: SGHNT, YENEEA. CDR3 protein: CASSYLGLINQPQHF. Here the CDR3 DNA reads TGTGCCAGCAGCTACCTTGGGCTGATCAATCAGCCCCAGCATTTT.

The chain combines TRBV9 with TRBJ1-1; 10 bases match TRBD1. Unmatched junction bases numbered 12, after V lost 5 bases and J lost 5 bases. The germline CDR1 and CDR2 sequences are SGDLS and YYNGEE. CDR3 length: 16 residues. CDR3 nucleotide sequence: TGTGCCAGCAGTCCCCGGGACAGGGGAGGATATACTGAAGCTTTCTTT. Protein sequence: CASSPRDRGGYTEAFF.

V gene TRBV10-3 combines with J gene TRBJ2-3, with TRBD2 matching over 8 bases. Germline CDR1 is ENHRY and CDR2 is SYGVKD. This CDR3 region has 16 residues. J lost 0 bases, V lost 0 bases, and 2 bases had no gene match. The CDR3 loop is CAISESSGGSTDTQYF. CDR3 in DNA: TGTGCCATCAGTGAGTCGAGCGGGGGAAGCACAGATACGCAGTATTTT.

The chain is built from TRBV15 and TRBJ1-3, with D uncertain. V lost 4 bases and J lost 2, with 15 bases in between. This CDR3 region has 16 residues. CDR1 and CDR2 (germline): LNHNV, YYDKDF (reference sequence). The CDR3 nucleotides are TGTGCCACCAGCACCCGACGGGGTGAAACTGGAAACACCATATATTTT. Its translation: CATSTRRGETGNTIYF.

This clone has only a few counts. The chain carries TRBV1 and TRBJ2-7; no check of the table's D call, TRBD2, against the DNA was made. TRBV1 is a recognized pseudogene. This CDR3 spans 16 amino acids. The CDR3 sequence: CASSPAGTSGIYEQYF. The CDR3 DNA is TGCGCCAGCAGCCCTGCTGGGACTAGCGGGATATACGAGCAGTACTTC.

This clone appeared once. The gene calls are TRBV5-1 and TRBJ2-2; weak D call: TRBD2 (6 bases). The CDR3 consists of 16 residues. Trimming stripped 0 bases from V and 6 bases from J, with 15 bases between. Germline assignment: CDR1 SGHRS and CDR2 YFSETQ. In DNA form, the CDR3 reads TGCGCCAGCAGCTTGGCCGGGGGACTCTCACCCGGGGAGCTGTTTTTT. Translation gives CASSLAGGLSPGELFF.